This T cell receptor beta chain was documented in a study of cytomegalovirus exposure and HLA in healthy donors. Concerning this clone: Its specificity is not known.

Primers for the PCR totalled 60 Vbeta and 13 Jbeta. TCRdb keeps only in-frame clones here, not all; method: immunoSEQ multiplex PCR. Of under 200,000 clones in the sample, approximately 70% were seen once. Findings and limits, study-wide: In a later analysis, an Asian-associated ancestry cluster reportedly showed fewer N-insertions than the 666-donor mean. From TCR beta sequences, most subjects' HLA-A and HLA-B alleles were reportedly predicted accurately.

Sequencing was carried out using PBMCs. The clonotype originates from a woman under 30 in good health and CMV-seropositive.

The CDR3 nucleotides are TGTGCCAGCAGCCCTGGGTCGTGGGCGTCTGGGGCCAACGTCCTGACTTTC. Amino acid sequence: CASSPGSWASGANVLTF. This chain connects TRBV7-3 to TRBJ2-6, with no clear D. The CDR3 is 17 amino acids. V was cut by 5 bases and J by 1 base, with 15 bases left in between. Germline CDR1 is SGHTA and CDR2 is FQGTGA.